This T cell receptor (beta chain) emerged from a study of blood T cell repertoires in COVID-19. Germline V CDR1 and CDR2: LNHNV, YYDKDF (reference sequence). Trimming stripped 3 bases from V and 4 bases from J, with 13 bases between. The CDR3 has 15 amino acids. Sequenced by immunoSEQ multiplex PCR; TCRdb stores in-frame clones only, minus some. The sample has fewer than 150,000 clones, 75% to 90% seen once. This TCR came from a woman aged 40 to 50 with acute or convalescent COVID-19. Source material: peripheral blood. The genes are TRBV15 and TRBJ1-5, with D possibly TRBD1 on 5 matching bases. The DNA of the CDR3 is TGTGCCACCAGCAGCTCGGGACTGAAGAATCAGCCCCAGCATTTT. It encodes CATSSSGLKNQPQHF.